The clone carrying this T cell receptor beta chain has a count of ten or more. Its antigen is unknown. This sample is drawn from a study of T cells in Graves' hyperthyroidism and ophthalmopathy. Study-level points and caveats: Ophthalmopathy prediction by the model preceded onset by a median about 6.5 months. Among thyroid clonotypes expanded above 0.001, most also appeared in blood.

Amplification of TCR beta CDR3 regions was performed using RNA transcripts as template. The study used the HTBI primer set for a first-round RT-PCR of the TCR CDR3. TCRdb used MiXCR to reprocess the multiplex PCR reads, holding one entry per CDR3 protein. This sample has roughly 720,000 distinct CDR3 sequences, with approximately 15% found just once. A lack of ophthalmopathy progression within 18 months defined stable Graves' hyperthyroidism. Patients were excluded because of uncontrolled infection, other autoimmune disease, pregnancy or lactation. The origin of this receptor is a man between 45 and 60 years old with Graves' hyperthyroidism. Sequenced sample: blood.

The CDR3 bases are TGTGCCATCAGTGGTGGGACACCGAACACTGAAGCTTTCTTT. Residues: CAISGGTPNTEAFF. V gene TRBV10-3 combines with J gene TRBJ1-1; D is possibly TRBD1 (6 bases). Germline V CDR1 and CDR2: ENHRY, SYGVKD. V was cut by 4 bases and J by 1 base, with 10 bases left in between. The CDR3 spans 14 residues.